A single sample is the source of the 19 T cell receptor beta chains below, sequenced in a study of cytomegalovirus exposure and HLA in healthy donors. PCR was performed using 60 Vbeta and 13 Jbeta primers. Clones were sequenced by immunoSEQ multiplex PCR, and TCRdb holds only the in-frame ones, with some missing. The sample holds over 150,000 clones, around nine tenths seen once. Sequenced: PBMCs. The receptors were gathered from a woman younger than 45 in good health and CMV-seronegative.

This clone was seen more than once but under ten times. The sample has other DNA sequences that encode this CDR3 too. The genes are TRBV9 and TRBJ2-7; 12 bases fit TRBD2. The CDR3 is 15 amino acids. Germline V gene sequence: CDR1 SGDLS, CDR2 YYNGEE. Trimming cost V 0 bases and J 3 bases; bases outside gene matches: 1. CDR3 loop: CASSVATSGSYEQYF. DNA for the CDR3: TGTGCCAGCAGCGTAGCGACTAGCGGGAGCTACGAGCAGTACTTC.

The chain links TRBV4-3 to TRBJ1-1; the D is unclear. V gave up 1 base and J gave up 7 bases, with 13 bases separating them. The germline V gene has CDR1 LGHNA and CDR2 YSLEER. The CDR3 consists of 14 residues. The CDR3 loop is CASSQVNEGREAFF. Written as DNA, the CDR3 is TGCGCCAGCAGCCAAGTTAATGAGGGTCGTGAAGCTTTCTTT.

V and J are TRBV9 and TRBJ2-5; 8 nucleotides line up with TRBD1. CDR3 length: 17 amino acids. V lost 3 bases and J lost 1; bases outside the gene matches: 11. From germline, CDR1 is SGDLS and CDR2 YYNGEE. The CDR3 DNA reads as TGTGCCAGCAGCGGTGGAACCTGGACAGGGCGCCAAGAGACCCAGTACTTC. Protein sequence: CASSGGTWTGRQETQYF.

The V gene is TRBV19, the J gene TRBJ2-7, with D unclear. Germline lookup yields CDR1 LNHDA and CDR2 SQIVND (reference sequence). V lost 5 bases to trimming and J lost 6 bases, with 11 bases between them. The CDR3 runs 12 residues. Here the CDR3 DNA reads TGTGCCAGTAGTGCCGTTAGAGGCGAGCAGTACTTC. Translation: CASSAVRGEQYF.

The rearrangement uses TRBV6-5 and TRBJ2-1; the D gene is possibly TRBD1 (5 bases). The V end lost 8 bases, the J end lost 10 bases, and 18 bases lay between the germline ends. CDR3 length: 13 residues. Germline V CDR1 and CDR2: MNHEY, SVGAGI. CDR3 residues: CASRKGQSLEQFF. The CDR3 DNA is TGTGCCAGCCGGAAAGGACAAAGTCTCGAGCAGTTCTTC.

CDR3: CASSRDRTGGSEQFF. In DNA, the CDR3 is TGTGCCAGCAGCCGAGACAGGACAGGGGGTAGTGAGCAGTTCTTC. The J gene is TRBJ2-1, the V gene TRBV7-6, with 10 bases that match TRBD1. The ends lost 5 bases at V and 9 bases at J; junction bases unmatched: 10. The CDR3 consists of 15 residues. Germline V gene data show CDR1 as SGHVS and CDR2 as FNYEAQ. Full variable domain (missing parts from reference TRBV7-6 and TRBJ2-1): GAGVSQSPRYKVTKRGQDVALRCDPISGHVSLYWYRQALGQGPEFLTYFNYEAQQDKSGLPNDRFSAERPEGSISTLTIQRTEQRDSAMYRCASSRDRTGGSEQFFGPGTRLTVL.

This clone was seen only once. Other DNA variants within this sample encode the same CDR3. The chain couples TRBV5-1 to TRBJ2-5, with TRBD2 matching 12 bases. This CDR3 contains 15 residues. V lost 0 bases to trimming and J lost 5 bases; unmatched junction nucleotides: 2. Germline V gene data show CDR1 as SGHRS and CDR2 as YFSETQ. CDR3 sequence reads: CASSLGLAGGETQYF. The CDR3 DNA is TGCGCCAGCAGCTTGGGGCTAGCGGGAGGGGAGACCCAGTACTTC.

The V and J genes are TRBV30 and TRBJ2-7; a possible D gene is TRBD2 (5 bases). CDR1 GTSNPN and CDR2 SVGIG come from the germline V gene (reference sequence). This CDR3 has 11 amino acids. Trimming took 5 bases from V and 3 from J, leaving 8 bases between them. CDR3 in amino acids: CAWSAGYEQYF. The CDR3 DNA reads as TGTGCCTGGTCGGCGGGCTACGAGCAGTACTTC.

The chain combines TRBV28 with TRBJ1-1, with 7 bases aligning to TRBD1. The CDR3 length is 11 residues. V lost 5 bases and J lost 12; bases outside the gene matches: 6. Germline CDR1 is MDHEN and CDR2 is SYDVKM. This CDR3 is CASSLGQRPFF. The CDR3 DNA is TGTGCCAGCAGTCTGGGACAGAGGCCTTTCTTT.

This chain joins TRBV27 and TRBJ1-1; 8 positions match TRBD1. CDR1 MNHEY and CDR2 SMNVEV come from the germline V gene (reference sequence). The CDR3 runs to 14 residues. Trimming at V came to 6 bases and at J to 0 bases, leaving 3 bases not matched to a gene. CDR3 in amino acids: CASRPGGMNTEAFF. The CDR3 nucleotides read TGTGCCAGCAGGCCAGGGGGCATGAACACTGAAGCTTTCTTT.

This chain uses TRBV4-3 with TRBJ1-2; D gene ambiguous. The CDR3 is 15 amino acids. Germline V lookup: CDR1 LGHNA, CDR2 YSLEER. V lost 1 base and J lost 7, with 16 bases in between. CDR3 coding DNA: TGCGCCAGCAGCCAAGTAAGTGGAGGTACGGCTGGCTACACCTTC. Its translation: CASSQVSGGTAGYTF.

V and J are TRBV5-1 and TRBJ2-1, with 8 positions matching TRBD2. CDR1 SGHRS and CDR2 YFSETQ come from the germline V gene. V shed 0 bases and J 4 bases; nucleotides not matched to a gene: 3. This CDR3 comprises 15 residues. CDR3 loop: CASSLEAGEYNEQFF. The CDR3 DNA reads TGCGCCAGCAGCTTGGAAGCGGGGGAATACAATGAGCAGTTCTTC.

The gene calls are TRBV9 and TRBJ2-4; 8 positions match TRBD2. Unmatched junction bases numbered 11, after V lost 4 bases and J lost 8 bases. CDR1 is SGDLS and CDR2 is YYNGEE in the germline V gene. This CDR3 is built from 15 residues. The DNA of the CDR3 is TGTGCCAGCAGCCCTCGGGCGGGGGGAGGGGACATTCAGTACTTC. Amino acids: CASSPRAGGGDIQYF. The full variable domain, with the rest looked up from reference TRBV9 and TRBJ2-4, is DSGVTQTPKHLITATGQRVTLRCSPRSGDLSVYWYQQSLDQGLQFLIQYYNGEERAKGNILERFSAQQFPDLHSELNLSSLELGDSALYFCASSPRAGGGDIQYFGAGTRLSVL.

The CDR3 region has the DNA TGTGCCAGCAGCCTTGCCGGACAGGGGGCCCCGAACACCGGGGAGCTGTTTTTT. It is translated as CASSLAGQGAPNTGELFF. This chain joins TRBV7-2 and TRBJ2-2, with TRBD1 matching 11 bases. Trimming at V came to 5 bases and at J to 0 bases, leaving 8 bases not matched to a gene. The CDR3 runs 18 residues. CDR1 is SGHTA and CDR2 is FQGNSA in the germline V gene. Variable domain in full (rest from reference TRBV7-2 and TRBJ2-2): GAGVSQSPSNKVTEKGKDVELRCDPISGHTALYWYRQSLGQGLEFLIYFQGNSAPDKSGLPSDRFSAERTGGSVSTLTIQRTQQEDSAVYLCASSLAGQGAPNTGELFFGEGSRLTVL.

The genes are TRBV10-3 and TRBJ2-5, with D possibly matching TRBD1 (6 bases). The J call may be wrong; the DNA end is better matched by TRBJ2-7. The germline V gene has CDR1 ENHRY and CDR2 SYGVKD. The length of the CDR3 is 13 residues. The CDR3 is CAISPDRFYEQYF. The CDR3 DNA reads as TGTGCCATCAGTCCGGACAGATTTTACGAGCAGTACTTC.

The count of this clone is one. The rearrangement links TRBV11-2 to TRBJ1-5; a possible D gene is TRBD1 (5 bases). Germline CDR1 reads SGHAT; CDR2 reads FQNNGV. Trimming pared 1 base from V and 8 bases from J, leaving 12 bases between. This CDR3 comprises 14 residues. The CDR3: CASSLGGGVEPQHF. CDR3 in DNA: TGTGCCAGCAGCTTAGGGGGGGGAGTAGAGCCCCAGCATTTT. Variable domain in full (rest from reference TRBV11-2 and TRBJ1-5): EAGVAQSPRYKIIEKRQSVAFWCNPISGHATLYWYQQILGQGPKLLIQFQNNGVVDDSQLPKDRFSAERLKGVDSTLKIQPAKLEDSAVYLCASSLGGGVEPQHFGDGTRLSIL.

The CDR3 bases are TGTGCCAGCAGCCCACAGGGTGCGGGCTCGGAAGCTTTCTTT. It specifies CASSPQGAGSEAFF. V gene TRBV6-5 combines with J gene TRBJ1-1; a possible D gene is TRBD1 (6 bases). CDR1 and CDR2 (germline): MNHEY, SVGAGI. V shed 6 bases and J shed 8 bases, with 19 bases lying between them. This CDR3 is built from 14 residues.

In nucleotides, the CDR3 is TGTGCCAGCAGTTTACAGAGGGATGCCTACGAGCAGTACTTC. It encodes CASSLQRDAYEQYF. V is TRBV6-5 and J is TRBJ2-7, with a weak D call TRBD2 (5 bases). The V end was cut by 4 bases, the J end by 2 bases, with 12 bases between. The CDR3 consists of 14 residues. Germline V lookup: CDR1 MNHEY, CDR2 SVGAGI.

This chain uses TRBV27 with TRBJ2-5, with D perhaps TRBD2 (5 bases). Looked up from germline, CDR1 is MNHEY and CDR2 is SMNVEV (reference sequence). V gave up 0 bases and J gave up 3 bases, with 20 bases separating them. The CDR3 is made up of 18 amino acids. This CDR3 is CASSLSWGREGVKETQYF. Written as DNA, the CDR3 is TGTGCCAGCAGTTTATCGTGGGGTAGAGAGGGAGTTAAAGAGACCCAGTACTTC.